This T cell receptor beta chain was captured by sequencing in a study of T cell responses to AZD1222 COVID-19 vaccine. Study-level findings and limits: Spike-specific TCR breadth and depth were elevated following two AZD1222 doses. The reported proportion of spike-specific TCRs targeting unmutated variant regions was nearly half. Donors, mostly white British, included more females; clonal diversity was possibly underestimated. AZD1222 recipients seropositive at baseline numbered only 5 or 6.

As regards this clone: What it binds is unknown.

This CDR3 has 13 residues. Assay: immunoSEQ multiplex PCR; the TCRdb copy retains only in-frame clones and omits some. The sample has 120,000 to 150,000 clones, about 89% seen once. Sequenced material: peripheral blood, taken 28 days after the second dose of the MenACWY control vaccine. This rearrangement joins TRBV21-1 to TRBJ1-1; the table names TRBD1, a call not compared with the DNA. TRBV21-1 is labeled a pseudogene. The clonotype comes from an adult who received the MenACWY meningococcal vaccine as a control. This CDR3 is CASSNSTGEGAFF. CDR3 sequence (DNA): TGTGCCAGCAGCAACTCGACAGGGGAGGGCGCTTTCTTT.